These T cell receptor beta chains were read from a single sample in a study of T cell changes during pregnancy in multiple sclerosis. Produced via immunoSEQ multiplex PCR; TCRdb's table is partial and in-frame only. The table shows approximately 52,000 clones, with 92% occurring only once. The sample here was CD4+ T cells from peripheral blood mononuclear cells, taken after pregnancy. Receptor source: a female donor with multiple sclerosis, enrolled in a pregnancy study. CDR3s leave out the opening cysteine and the closing phenylalanine or tryptophan. D genes are given only for firm matches.

V gene	J gene	D gene	CDR3 protein
TRBV9	TRBJ2-7	TRBD2	ASSVIPSGRVHEQY
TRBV28	TRBJ1-5	TRBD1	ASRTYRQGNPNQPQH
TRBV15	TRBJ1-4	.	ATSRVGSKNEKLF
TRBV18	TRBJ2-1	TRBD2	ASSEGRAGGVNEQF
TRBV7-9	TRBJ1-2	.	ASSFYREANYGYT
TRBV7-9	TRBJ2-7	.	ASSIGMSYEQY
TRBV28	TRBJ2-5	.	ASGTGIIETQY
TRBV7-9	TRBJ2-7	.	ASSLVGSTYEQY
TRBV11-3	TRBJ1-2	TRBD1	ASSPGTGRGYT
TRBV6-5	TRBJ2-3	.	ASSPGVDTQY
TRBV27	TRBJ2-3	TRBD2	ASSETSGTSTDTQY
TRBV2	TRBJ2-3	TRBD2	ASSLTSGRRSADTQY
TRBV5-1	TRBJ2-2	TRBD1	ASSLGGGPGELF
TRBV5-1	TRBJ2-1	TRBD2	ASSLELAGGVNEQF
TRBV7-3	TRBJ2-1	TRBD2	ASSTQTSGRSEQF
TRBV9	TRBJ2-1	TRBD2	ASAVAGVSYNEQF
TRBV28	TRBJ1-2	TRBD1	ASSLQNRGTLGYT
TRBV28	TRBJ2-7	TRBD1	ASSLSDRDRVL
TRBV9	TRBJ1-1	.	ASSVDPGPNTEAF
TRBV7-9	TRBJ2-5	.	ASSLGGQIKETQY
TRBV4-3	TRBJ2-7	TRBD2	ASSQALAGGSYEQY
TRBV15	TRBJ2-2	TRBD2	ATSMTSGSRYGELF
TRBV5-8	TRBJ1-5	.	ASSLVAAAPGQPQH
TRBV7-2	TRBJ2-1	TRBD2	ASRGKGTTRLDEQF